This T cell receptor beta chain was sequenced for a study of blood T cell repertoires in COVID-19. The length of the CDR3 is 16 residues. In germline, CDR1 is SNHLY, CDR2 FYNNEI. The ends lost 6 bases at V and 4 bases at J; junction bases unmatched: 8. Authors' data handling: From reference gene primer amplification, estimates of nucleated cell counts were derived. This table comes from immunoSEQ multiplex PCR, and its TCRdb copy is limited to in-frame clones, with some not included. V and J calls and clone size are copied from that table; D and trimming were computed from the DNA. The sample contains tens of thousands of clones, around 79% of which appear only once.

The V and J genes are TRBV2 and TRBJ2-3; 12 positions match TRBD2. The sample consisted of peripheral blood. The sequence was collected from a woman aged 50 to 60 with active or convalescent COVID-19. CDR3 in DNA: TGTGCCAGCAGACGACTAGCGGGAGAAGGGTCAGATACGCAGTATTTT. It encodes CASRRLAGEGSDTQYF.